These 15 T cell receptor beta chains were sequenced from one sample in a study of human T cells and chemical hapten exposure. One entry per CDR3 protein results from TCRdb running MiXCR on the RACE reads. The sample records 100,000 or so distinct CDR3 sequences, 9% to 9.5% being singletons. As to time point: patch test 2, 6 weeks after DPC sensitization. The treatment is: therapeutic diphenylcyclopropenone sensitization with weekly scalp DPC. The specimen comprised whole blood, sampled in connection with sensitization to the hapten diphenylcyclopropenone (DPC). These receptor sequences come from a woman in her forties with alopecia areata. Some clones in this sample may be carry-over from other donors' samples.

This clonotype was observed many times. The V and J genes are TRBV6-5 and TRBJ2-1, with 8 bases fitting TRBD1. CDR3 length equals 13 residues. Per germline, CDR1 MNHEY and CDR2 SVGAGI. The V gene end was trimmed by 2 bases and the J gene end by 9 bases; junction bases not matched to a gene: 3. CDR3 amino acids: CASSYGQGFEQFF. CDR3 sequence (DNA): TGTGCCAGCAGTTACGGACAGGGTTTTGAGCAGTTCTTC.

The chain carries TRBV28 and TRBJ2-5; D is undetermined. V was pared by 8 bases and J by 4 bases, with 5 bases between. Germline V gives CDR1 MDHEN, CDR2 SYDVKM. The CDR3 totals 10 residues. In DNA form, the CDR3 reads TGTGCCAGCGTAGGAGAGACCCAGTACTTC. This translates into CASVGETQYF. The variable domain in full, completed from reference TRBV28 and TRBJ2-5, reads DVKVTQSSRYLVKRTGEKVFLECVQDMDHENMFWYRQDPGLGLRLIYFSYDVKMKEKGDIPEGYSVSREKKERFSLILESASTNQTSMYLCASVGETQYFGPGTRLLVL.

On this clonotype itself: This clone may be a read error of a much larger clone one base away. The chain combines TRBV28 with TRBJ2-7, with D possibly being TRBD1 (6 bases). The germline CDR1 and CDR2 sequences are MDHEN and SYDVKM. CDR3 length equals 15 residues. CDR3 nucleotides: TGTACCAGCAGACTACAACCCGGGACATCCTACGAGCAGTACTTC. Its translation is CTSRLQPGTSYEQYF.

This clonotype was detected only a few times. This chain joins TRBV3-1 and TRBJ2-3; D is unclear. The V and J ends lost 1 base and 0 bases respectively, with 8 bases between them. From germline, CDR1 is LGHDT and CDR2 YNNKEL (reference sequence). CDR3 length: 15 residues. In DNA, the CDR3 is TGTGCCAGCAGCCAAGGTGTGGGGAGCACAGATACGCAGTATTTT. Its translation: CASSQGVGSTDTQYF.

The chain combines TRBV9 with TRBJ1-6; unclear D gene. This CDR3 region has 17 residues. The germline CDR1 and CDR2 sequences are SGDLS and YYNGEE. Trimming removed 0 bases at V and 6 bases at J, with 16 bases between. The CDR3 DNA reads TGTGCCAGCAGCGTAGGAGGGCCCTCCTCCCGTAATTCACCCCTCCACTTT. Its protein product is CASSVGGPSSRNSPLHF.

In its sample, this clonotype was seen a few times. The chain uses TRBV20-1 and TRBJ2-3; 12 positions agree with TRBD2. Germline CDR1 reads DFQATT; CDR2 reads SNEGSKA (reference sequence). The trim removed 6 bases at V and 4 bases at J, leaving 17 bases unmatched. This CDR3 region has 18 residues. The CDR3 is CSAPPASRTSGIADTQYF. CDR3 sequence (DNA): TGCAGTGCCCCGCCGGCCTCTCGGACTAGCGGGATAGCAGATACGCAGTATTTT.

The table lists this clonotype with many counts. This chain joins TRBV20-1 and TRBJ2-2; D gene unclear. From germline, CDR1 is DFQATT and CDR2 SNEGSKA (reference sequence). V gave up 0 bases and J gave up 4 bases, with 0 bases separating them. The CDR3 has 11 amino acids. This chain's CDR3 is CSARDTGELFF. The CDR3, as DNA: TGCAGTGCTAGAGACACCGGGGAGCTGTTTTTT.

This clonotype appeared many times. The rearrangement links TRBV20-1 to TRBJ1-5; D unclear. This CDR3 region has 16 residues. Trimming removed 0 bases from V and 3 bases from J, with 15 bases in between. The germline CDR1 and CDR2 sequences are DFQATT and SNEGSKA (reference sequence). Here the CDR3 DNA reads TGCAGTGCTAGAGATGGGAGGAGAGTGACCAATCAGCCCCAGCATTTT. Its translation: CSARDGRRVTNQPQHF.

This clonotype was seen ten or more times. V usage is TRBV19 and J usage is TRBJ2-6; 7 nucleotides line up with TRBD1. The V gene's germline CDR1 is LNHDA and CDR2 SQIVND (reference sequence). There are 19 residues in the CDR3. V lost 6 bases to trimming and J lost 0 bases; unmatched junction nucleotides: 14. For the CDR3, the DNA is TGTGCCAGTAGCAAGATAGGTGACAGGGCCAGCTCTGGGGCCAACGTCCTGACTTTC. Residues: CASSKIGDRASSGANVLTF.

The CDR3 region is CASRRTATNEKLFF. Here the CDR3 DNA reads TGTGCCAGCAGAAGGACAGCAACTAATGAAAAACTGTTTTTT. The gene calls are TRBV2 and TRBJ1-4, with a tentative D call TRBD1 (6 bases). Germline V gene lookup returns CDR1 SNHLY and CDR2 FYNNEI. Trimming left V 6 bases short and J 0 bases short, with 8 bases between. This CDR3 has 14 residues.

V is TRBV28 and J is TRBJ2-7; D unresolved. CDR3 size: 14 residues. V lost 6 bases and J 6 bases, leaving 18 bases between the germline ends. Germline V gene lookup returns CDR1 MDHEN and CDR2 SYDVKM. The CDR3: CASRGNFRAGEQYF. CDR3 bases: TGTGCCAGCAGAGGCAATTTTCGGGCCGGCGAGCAGTACTTC.

This clonotype has just a few counts. DNA for the CDR3: TGTGCCACCGGGACTAGCGTTCGGGGTGGCACCGGGGAGCTGTTTTTT. It translates to CATGTSVRGGTGELFF. The V call is TRBV10-3, the J call TRBJ2-2, with 10 bases matching TRBD2. V lost 10 bases to trimming and J lost 4 bases; unmatched junction nucleotides: 12. CDR1 and CDR2 (germline): ENHRY, SYGVKD. CDR3 length: 16 residues.

This clonotype was observed many times. The V call is TRBV11-2, the J call TRBJ2-1; no reliable D call. The CDR3 extends over 13 amino acids. In germline, CDR1 is SGHAT, CDR2 FQNNGV. V was shortened by 0 bases and J by 6 bases, with 6 bases between the two germline ends. This CDR3 reads CASSLEPGNEQFF. CDR3 DNA: TGTGCCAGCAGCTTAGAGCCAGGCAATGAGCAGTTCTTC.

The chain combines TRBV7-2 with TRBJ2-3; 15 nucleotides match TRBD2. Germline V gene data show CDR1 as SGHTA and CDR2 as FQGNSA. This CDR3 comprises 18 residues. With 4 bases clipped from V and 4 bases from J, the junction kept 9 bases outside the gene matches. The CDR3 protein is CASSSGLAGGRRSDTQYF. The CDR3 region has the DNA TGTGCCAGCAGCTCGGGACTAGCGGGAGGAAGGAGATCAGATACGCAGTATTTT.

This clonotype was observed a few times. This chain uses TRBV18 with TRBJ1-5; D not resolved. The germline V gene has CDR1 KGHSH and CDR2 LQKENI. CDR3 length equals 13 residues. The ends were cut back, 6 bases at V and 5 bases at J, with 11 bases in the middle. In DNA, the CDR3 is TGTGCCAGCTCGACTGGGCGGGATCAGCCCCAGCATTTT. Translation gives CASSTGRDQPQHF.